The rows below give T cell receptor beta chains drawn from one sample of a study of a mutant IDH1 vaccine in newly diagnosed glioma. Sequenced by immunoSEQ multiplex PCR; TCRdb stores in-frame clones only, minus some. Of tens of thousands of clones detected, 85% appear once; the ten largest clones hold 4%. These receptors have no identified antigens. Here the sequenced sample was PBMCs, taken from a glioma patient whose treatment included an IDH1 peptide vaccine. These receptors were obtained from a man between 25 and 39 years old with glioma. The CDR3 runs from the conserved cysteine through the conserved F or W. The D gene is left open where the match is weak. Clone size is not always given. Where it is, it says once, few, many or a class for expanded clones.

D: .; J: TRBJ1-3; size: .; V: TRBV4-1; CDR3: CASSQVGGGQRYSGNTIYF; DNA: TGCGCCAGCAGCCAAGTGGGGGGCGGACAGCGATACTCTGGAAACACCATATATTTT
D: TRBD1; J: TRBJ1-5; size: .; V: TRBV2; CDR3: CASSTGTGGTNQPQHF; DNA: TGTGCCAGCAGCACCGGGACAGGGGGCACCAATCAGCCCCAGCATTTT
D: TRBD2; J: TRBJ2-1; size: .; V: TRBV7-6; CDR3: CASSAQLAGGRDEQFF; DNA: TGTGCCAGCAGCGCGCAACTAGCGGGGGGGCGGGATGAGCAGTTCTTC
D: TRBD1; J: TRBJ1-2; size: .; V: TRBV7-9; CDR3: CASSFWDRASGYTF; DNA: TGTGCCAGCAGCTTTTGGGACAGGGCCTCGGGCTACACCTTC
D: .; J: TRBJ2-6; size: .; V: TRBV2; CDR3: CASSDGGIVSGANVLAF; DNA: TGTGCCAGCAGTGATGGGGGGATAGTGTCTGGGGCCAACGTCCTGGCTTTC
D: .; J: TRBJ1-1; size: .; V: TRBV9; CDR3: CASSVEGGMNTEAFF; DNA: TGTGCCAGCAGCGTAGAGGGGGGAATGAACACTGAAGCTTTCTTT
D: .; J: TRBJ1-4; size: .; V: TRBV6-1; CDR3: CASRDIQGKLFF; DNA: TGTGCCAGCAGAGACATCCAGGGAAAACTGTTTTTT
D: .; J: TRBJ1-2; size: .; V: TRBV5-5; CDR3: CASSLEYNPDYGYTF; DNA: TGTGCCAGCAGCTTGGAATACAACCCCGACTATGGCTACACCTTC
D: .; J: TRBJ1-2; size: .; V: TRBV7-9; CDR3: CASSLDSDDGYTF; DNA: TGTGCCAGCAGCCTAGACTCGGATGATGGCTACACCTTC
D: .; J: TRBJ1-2; size: .; V: TRBV5-1; CDR3: CASSLEREVGYTF; DNA: TGCGCCAGCAGCTTGGAGAGGGAAGTAGGCTACACCTTC
D: .; J: TRBJ1-5; size: .; V: TRBV19; CDR3: CASSTRHLGNQPQHF; DNA: TGTGCCAGTAGTACCAGACATTTGGGCAATCAGCCCCAGCATTTT
D: TRBD2; J: TRBJ2-5; size: .; V: TRBV5-4; CDR3: CASTLGGGAAETQYF; DNA: TGTGCCAGCACCTTGGGCGGGGGGGCCGCGGAGACCCAGTACTTC
D: TRBD1; J: TRBJ2-1; size: .; V: TRBV5-4; CDR3: CASSSQGTGIYNEQFF; DNA: TGTGCCAGCAGCTCTCAGGGGACAGGAATCTACAATGAGCAGTTCTTC
D: .; J: TRBJ1-2; size: .; V: TRBV11-2; CDR3: CASSLLGYGYTF; DNA: TGTGCCAGCAGCTTACTAGGTTATGGCTACACCTTC
D: TRBD1; J: TRBJ1-2; size: .; V: TRBV7-2; CDR3: CASSTRGRRSYGYTF; DNA: TGTGCCAGCAGCACTAGGGGGCGCCGAAGCTATGGCTACACCTTC
D: TRBD1; J: TRBJ2-1; size: .; V: TRBV6-6; CDR3: CASRKQQGGYNEQFF; DNA: TGTGCCAGCAGAAAACAACAGGGGGGCTACAATGAGCAGTTCTTC
D: TRBD1; J: TRBJ1-3; size: .; V: TRBV5-1; CDR3: CASSSRQGFSGNTIYF; DNA: TGCGCCAGCAGCTCGAGACAGGGGTTCTCTGGAAACACCATATATTTT
D: .; J: TRBJ1-2; size: .; V: TRBV6-6; CDR3: CASRTVRQASHYGYTF; DNA: TGTGCCAGCAGAACGGTGAGACAGGCCTCCCACTATGGCTACACCTTC
D: TRBD1; J: TRBJ1-4; size: .; V: TRBV5-8; CDR3: CASSRRRTGSGVEKLFF; DNA: TGTGCCAGCAGCCGCAGAAGGACAGGGAGTGGGGTAGAAAAACTGTTTTTT
D: .; J: TRBJ2-7; size: .; V: TRBV4-1; CDR3: CASSQGYEEQYF; DNA: TGCGCCAGCAGCCAAGGGTACGAGGAGCAGTACTTC
D: .; J: TRBJ2-7; size: once; V: TRBV5-1; CDR3: CASSLAHEQYF; DNA: TGCGCCAGCAGCTTGGCCCACGAGCAGTACTTC
D: TRBD1; J: TRBJ2-7; size: .; V: TRBV5-1; CDR3: CASSLAGTALYEQYF; DNA: TGCGCCAGCAGCTTGGCCGGGACAGCTCTGTACGAGCAGTACTTC
D: TRBD1; J: TRBJ1-1; size: .; V: TRBV7-9; CDR3: CASSLGLTGVTEAFF; DNA: TGTGCCAGCAGCTTAGGCTTGACAGGGGTTACTGAAGCTTTCTTT
D: .; J: TRBJ2-7; size: .; V: TRBV7-2; CDR3: CASSLAGGSYEQYF; DNA: TGTGCCAGCAGCCTGGCCGGTGGTAGTTACGAGCAGTACTTC
D: TRBD1; J: TRBJ2-3; size: .; V: TRBV9; CDR3: CASSARDRILSTDTQYF; DNA: TGTGCCAGCAGCGCCCGGGACAGGATCCTTAGCACAGATACGCAGTATTTT
D: .; J: TRBJ2-7; size: .; V: TRBV30; CDR3: CAWSGRLLSEQYF; DNA: TGTGCCTGGAGCGGAAGACTCTTGAGCGAGCAGTACTTC
D: TRBD1; J: TRBJ1-1; size: .; V: TRBV19; CDR3: CASSTGGRTNTEAFF; DNA: TGTGCCAGTAGTACAGGGGGCCGGACGAACACTGAAGCTTTCTTT
D: .; J: TRBJ1-6; size: .; V: TRBV2; CDR3: CASRRITGNSPLHF; DNA: TGTGCCAGCAGGAGGATTACAGGCAATTCACCCCTCCACTTT
D: TRBD1; J: TRBJ1-5; size: .; V: TRBV11-3; CDR3: CASSSPGQTIYSNQPQHF; DNA: TGTGCCAGCAGCTCCCCGGGACAGACAATTTATAGCAATCAGCCCCAGCATTTT
D: TRBD2; J: TRBJ2-3; size: .; V: TRBV5-1; CDR3: CASSSGLAASDTQYF; DNA: TGCGCCAGCAGCTCAGGACTAGCGGCGTCGGATACGCAGTATTTT
D: TRBD1; J: TRBJ1-4; size: few; V: TRBV18; CDR3: CASSLDRVEEKLFF; DNA: TGTGCCAGCTCCCTGGACAGGGTAGAAGAAAAACTGTTTTTT
D: .; J: TRBJ1-5; size: .; V: TRBV19; CDR3: CASKAGVASTNQPQHF; DNA: TGTGCCAGTAAGGCGGGTGTGGCGAGTACAAATCAGCCCCAGCATTTT
D: TRBD1; J: TRBJ1-5; size: .; V: TRBV19; CDR3: CASSKGAGLMMGQPQHF; DNA: TGTGCCAGTAGTAAGGGGGCCGGGTTAATGATGGGTCAGCCCCAGCATTTT
D: .; J: TRBJ1-2; size: .; V: TRBV4-2; CDR3: CASSQVSGDYGYTF; DNA: TGTGCCAGCAGCCAAGTGTCAGGGGACTATGGCTACACCTTC
D: .; J: TRBJ2-2; size: .; V: TRBV2; CDR3: CASSEQGRGTGELFF; DNA: TGTGCCAGCAGTGAGCAGGGGAGGGGGACCGGGGAGCTGTTTTTT
D: TRBD2; J: TRBJ2-3; size: .; V: TRBV5-1; CDR3: CASSLFFAGGRTDTQYF; DNA: TGCGCCAGCAGCTTGTTCTTCGCGGGGGGACGCACAGATACGCAGTATTTT
D: TRBD2; J: TRBJ2-3; size: .; V: TRBV5-1; CDR3: CASTTTLAGGPSTDTQYF; DNA: TGCGCCAGCACTACCACACTAGCGGGGGGCCCTAGCACAGATACGCAGTATTTT
D: TRBD1; J: TRBJ2-2; size: .; V: TRBV5-4; CDR3: CASSFSGTGASTGELFF; DNA: TGTGCCAGCAGCTTTTCCGGAACAGGGGCGAGCACCGGGGAGCTGTTTTTT
D: TRBD1; J: TRBJ2-1; size: .; V: TRBV19; CDR3: CAHATGQGYNEQFF; DNA: TGTGCCCATGCCACGGGACAGGGTTACAATGAGCAGTTCTTC
D: TRBD1; J: TRBJ2-7; size: .; V: TRBV29-1; CDR3: CSVGERDRVHEQYF; DNA: TGCAGCGTAGGCGAGCGGGACAGGGTCCACGAGCAGTACTTC
D: .; J: TRBJ2-1; size: .; V: TRBV7-9; CDR3: CAITGTRSYNEQFF; DNA: TGTGCCATAACCGGGACCCGCTCGTACAATGAGCAGTTCTTC
D: .; J: TRBJ2-3; size: .; V: TRBV27; CDR3: CASSLYRPKATVDTQYF; DNA: TGTGCCAGCAGTTTGTATCGGCCCAAAGCCACAGTCGATACGCAGTATTTT
D: TRBD1; J: TRBJ1-2; size: .; V: TRBV5-1; CDR3: CASSLPLQGASGYTF; DNA: TGCGCCAGCAGCTTGCCACTTCAGGGGGCTAGTGGCTACACCTTC
D: .; J: TRBJ2-2; size: .; V: TRBV4-1; CDR3: CASSQGTDLAGELFF; DNA: TGCGCCAGCAGCCAAGGAACTGACCTTGCCGGGGAGCTGTTTTTT
D: .; J: TRBJ2-3; size: .; V: TRBV29-1; CDR3: CVGGYTDTQYF; DNA: TGCGTAGGGGGGTACACAGATACGCAGTATTTT
D: .; J: TRBJ1-2; size: .; V: TRBV5-6; CDR3: CASSLGQHGYTF; DNA: TGTGCCAGCAGCTTGGGGCAGCATGGCTACACCTTC
D: .; J: TRBJ1-3; size: .; V: TRBV19; CDR3: CASSPGNTIYF; DNA: TGTGCCAGTAGTCCTGGAAACACCATATATTTT
D: TRBD1; J: TRBJ2-3; size: .; V: TRBV10-3; CDR3: CAISRGTGEGTDTQYF; DNA: TGTGCCATCAGCCGAGGGACAGGGGAGGGCACAGATACGCAGTATTTT
D: .; J: TRBJ1-2; size: .; V: TRBV5-5; CDR3: CASSLAGDGYTF; DNA: TGTGCCAGCAGCTTGGCTGGGGACGGCTACACCTTC
D: TRBD1; J: TRBJ2-6; size: .; V: TRBV28; CDR3: CASSLRDRVGAGANVLTF; DNA: TGTGCCAGCAGCCTCCGGGACAGGGTAGGCGCTGGGGCCAACGTCCTGACTTTC
D: TRBD2; J: TRBJ2-1; size: .; V: TRBV7-9; CDR3: CASSLALGLAGEQFF; DNA: TGTGCCAGCAGCTTAGCATTGGGTCTAGCGGGTGAGCAGTTCTTC
D: .; J: TRBJ2-5; size: .; V: TRBV5-6; CDR3: CASSKRQGGETQYF; DNA: TGTGCCAGCAGCAAGAGGCAGGGTGGAGAGACCCAGTACTTC
D: .; J: TRBJ1-1; size: .; V: TRBV4-1; CDR3: CASSYRRPTEAFF; DNA: TGCGCCAGCAGCTATAGAAGGCCCACTGAAGCTTTCTTT
D: TRBD1; J: TRBJ1-4; size: .; V: TRBV6-1; CDR3: CASSGQGVGEKLFF; DNA: TGTGCCAGCAGTGGACAGGGGGTGGGTGAAAAACTGTTTTTT
D: TRBD2; J: TRBJ2-5; size: .; V: TRBV7-6; CDR3: CASSLRTSIVGQTQYF; DNA: TGTGCCAGCAGCCTCAGGACTAGCATCGTCGGGCAGACCCAGTACTTC
D: .; J: TRBJ2-5; size: .; V: TRBV7-2; CDR3: CASSFLYQETQYF; DNA: TGTGCCAGCAGCTTCCTGTACCAAGAGACCCAGTACTTC
D: .; J: TRBJ1-2; size: few; V: TRBV5-4; CDR3: CASSLDLAGGGGYTF; DNA: TGTGCCAGCAGCTTGGATCTAGCTGGGGGAGGGGGCTACACCTTC
D: .; J: TRBJ2-3; size: .; V: TRBV10-3; CDR3: CAINEGPTLKDTQYF; DNA: TGTGCCATCAATGAGGGGCCCACCCTTAAAGATACGCAGTATTTT
D: .; J: TRBJ2-5; size: .; V: TRBV6-1; CDR3: CASTISRVQTQYF; DNA: TGTGCCAGCACCATTAGTAGGGTGCAGACCCAGTACTTC
D: .; J: TRBJ1-6; size: .; V: TRBV6-5; CDR3: CASSYSRNSPLHF; DNA: TGTGCCAGCAGTTATAGCCGGAATTCACCCCTCCACTTT